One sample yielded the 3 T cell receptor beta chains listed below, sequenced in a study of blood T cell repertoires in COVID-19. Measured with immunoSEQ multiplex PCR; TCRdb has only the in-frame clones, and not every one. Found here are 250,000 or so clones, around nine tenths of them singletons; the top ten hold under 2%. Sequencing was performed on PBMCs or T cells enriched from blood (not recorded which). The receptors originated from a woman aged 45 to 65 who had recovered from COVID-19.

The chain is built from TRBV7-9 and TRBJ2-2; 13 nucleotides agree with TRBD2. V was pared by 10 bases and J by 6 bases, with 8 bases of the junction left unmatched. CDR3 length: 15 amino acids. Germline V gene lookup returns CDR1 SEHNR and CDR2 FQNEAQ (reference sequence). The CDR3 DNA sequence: TGTGCCACCGTAGGACTAGCGGGAGCGGCCGGGGAGCTGTTTTTT. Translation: CATVGLAGAAGELFF.

CDR3 protein: CASSRTSGEESEQYF. The CDR3, as DNA: TGTGCCAGCAGCAGAACTAGCGGAGAGGAGAGTGAGCAGTACTTC. The rearrangement uses TRBV5-4 and TRBJ2-7; 8 bases match TRBD2. Germline assignment: CDR1 SGHNT and CDR2 YYREEE (reference sequence). The ends lost 4 bases at V and 7 bases at J; junction bases unmatched: 13. There are 15 residues in the CDR3.

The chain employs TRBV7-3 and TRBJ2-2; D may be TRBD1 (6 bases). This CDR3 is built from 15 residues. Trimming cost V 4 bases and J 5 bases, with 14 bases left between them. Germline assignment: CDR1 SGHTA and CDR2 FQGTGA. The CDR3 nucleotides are TGTGCCAGCAGCTCCGGGATTCAGGGGACCGGGGAGCTGTTTTTT. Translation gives CASSSGIQGTGELFF.